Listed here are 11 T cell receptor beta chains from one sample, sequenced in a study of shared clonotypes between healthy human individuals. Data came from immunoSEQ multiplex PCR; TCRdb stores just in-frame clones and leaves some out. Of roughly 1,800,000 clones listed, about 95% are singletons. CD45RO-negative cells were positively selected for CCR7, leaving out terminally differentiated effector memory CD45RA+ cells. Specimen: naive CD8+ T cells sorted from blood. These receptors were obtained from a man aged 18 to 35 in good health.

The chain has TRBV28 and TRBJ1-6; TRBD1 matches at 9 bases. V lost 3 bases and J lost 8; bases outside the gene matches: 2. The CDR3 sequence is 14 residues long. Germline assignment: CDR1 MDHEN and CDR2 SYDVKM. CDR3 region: CASSFGQGHSPLHF. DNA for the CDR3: TGTGCCAGCAGTTTCGGACAGGGGCATTCACCCCTCCACTTT.

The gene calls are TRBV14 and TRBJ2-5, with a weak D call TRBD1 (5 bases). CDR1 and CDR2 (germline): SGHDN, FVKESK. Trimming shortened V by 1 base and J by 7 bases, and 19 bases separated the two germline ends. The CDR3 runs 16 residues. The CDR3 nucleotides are TGTGCCAGCAGCCAAGGGGGCAGCTCGAGTGAAGGGACCCAGTACTTC. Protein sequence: CASSQGGSSSEGTQYF.

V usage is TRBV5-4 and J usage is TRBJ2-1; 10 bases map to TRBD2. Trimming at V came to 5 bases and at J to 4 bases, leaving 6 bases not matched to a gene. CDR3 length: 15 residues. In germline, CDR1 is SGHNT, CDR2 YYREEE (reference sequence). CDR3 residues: CASRGSGRDYNEQFF. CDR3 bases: TGTGCCAGCAGAGGGAGCGGGAGGGATTACAATGAGCAGTTCTTC. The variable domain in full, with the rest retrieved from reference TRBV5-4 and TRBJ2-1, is ETGVTQSPTHLIKTRGQQVTLRCSSQSGHNTVSWYQQALGQGPQFIFQYYREEENGRGNFPPRFSGLQFPNYSSELNVNALELDDSALYLCASRGSGRDYNEQFFGPGTRLTVL.

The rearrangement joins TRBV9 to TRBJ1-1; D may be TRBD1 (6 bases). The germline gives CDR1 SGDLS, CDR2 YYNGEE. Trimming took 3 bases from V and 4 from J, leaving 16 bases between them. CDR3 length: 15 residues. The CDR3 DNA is TGTGCCAGCAGCGATCCCTCCTCGGGGGCCACTGAAGCTTTCTTT. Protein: CASSDPSSGATEAFF.

The CDR3, as DNA: TGCGCCAGCAGCCAAGATTGGACACCGTATAATGAAAAACTGTTTTTT. This gives the protein CASSQDWTPYNEKLFF. The V and J genes are TRBV4-3 and TRBJ1-4; D is perhaps TRBD1 (5 bases). Per germline, CDR1 LGHNA and CDR2 YSLEER. The CDR3 loop spans 16 amino acids. The V end was cut by 0 bases, the J end by 4 bases, with 12 bases between.

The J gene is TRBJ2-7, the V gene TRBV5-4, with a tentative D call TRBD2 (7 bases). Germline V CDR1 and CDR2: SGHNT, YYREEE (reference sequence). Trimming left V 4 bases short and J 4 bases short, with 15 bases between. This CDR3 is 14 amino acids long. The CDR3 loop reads CASSTGGHGYEQYF. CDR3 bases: TGTGCCAGCAGCACGGGGGGCCACGGGTACGAGCAGTACTTC.

Here the CDR3 reads CASSPALAGDYEQYF. The CDR3, as DNA: TGTGCCAGCAGCCCCGCCTTGGCGGGAGACTACGAGCAGTACTTC. V is TRBV7-9 and J is TRBJ2-7, with 7 bases fitting TRBD2. Germline V gene lookup returns CDR1 SEHNR and CDR2 FQNEAQ (reference sequence). The CDR3 runs to 15 residues. V lost 5 bases and J lost 3; bases outside the gene matches: 10.

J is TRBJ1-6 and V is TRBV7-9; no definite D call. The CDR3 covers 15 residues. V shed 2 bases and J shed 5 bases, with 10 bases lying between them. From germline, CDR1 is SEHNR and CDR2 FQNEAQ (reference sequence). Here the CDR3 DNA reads TGTGCCAGCAGCTTATCAGGACGGGATAATTCACCCCTCCACTTT. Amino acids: CASSLSGRDNSPLHF.

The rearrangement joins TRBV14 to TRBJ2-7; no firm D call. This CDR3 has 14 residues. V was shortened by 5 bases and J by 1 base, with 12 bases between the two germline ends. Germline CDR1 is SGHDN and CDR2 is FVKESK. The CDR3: CASSTRHNSYEQYF. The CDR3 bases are TGTGCCAGCAGCACCCGACACAATTCCTACGAGCAGTACTTC.

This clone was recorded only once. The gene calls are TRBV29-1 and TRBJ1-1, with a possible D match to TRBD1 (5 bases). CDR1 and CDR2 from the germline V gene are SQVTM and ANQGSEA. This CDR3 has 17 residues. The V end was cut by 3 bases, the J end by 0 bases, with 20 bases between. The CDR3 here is CSVDVAGHNSMNTEAFF. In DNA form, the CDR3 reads TGCAGCGTTGATGTTGCAGGGCACAACTCCATGAACACTGAAGCTTTCTTT.

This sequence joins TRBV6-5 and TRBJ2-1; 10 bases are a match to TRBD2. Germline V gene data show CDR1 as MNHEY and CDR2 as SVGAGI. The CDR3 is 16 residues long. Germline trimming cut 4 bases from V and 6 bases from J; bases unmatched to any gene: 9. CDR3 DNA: TGTGCCAGCAGTTCCCCGACTAGCGGGCACCTCAATGAGCAGTTCTTC. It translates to CASSSPTSGHLNEQFF.